This T cell receptor (beta chain) was sequenced in a study of blood T cell repertoires in COVID-19. Generated by immunoSEQ multiplex PCR, the TCRdb table keeps only in-frame clones and is missing some. The profile shows about 120,000 clones, approximately 90% of them singletons. CDR3 length equals 17 residues. Trimming shortened V by 2 bases and J by 5 bases, and 18 bases separated the two germline ends. Germline loops: CDR1 WNHNN, CDR2 SYGVQD (reference sequence). The sample comprised peripheral blood. This chain links TRBV10-1 with TRBJ2-2; D may be TRBD1 (7 bases). This sequence originates from a man between 60 and 70 years old with COVID-19, enrolled during active disease. This CDR3 reads CASSEPPQGGRTGELFF. In DNA, the CDR3 is TGCGCCAGCAGTGAGCCCCCCCAGGGGGGCAGAACCGGGGAGCTGTTTTTT.